This entry lists 21 T cell receptor beta chains sequenced from one sample in a study of blood T cell repertoires in COVID-19. The protocol was immunoSEQ multiplex PCR, while the TCRdb copy is restricted to in-frame clones and leaves out a portion. In the table there are about 310,000 clones, 87% of which are singletons. Sample: peripheral blood. Every receptor here comes from a woman aged 50 to 65 who had recovered from COVID-19.

The J gene is TRBJ2-3, the V gene TRBV10-1; no clear D. CDR3 length: 13 amino acids. V shed 0 bases and J shed 5 bases, with 6 bases lying between them. The germline V gene encodes CDR1 WNHNN and CDR2 SYGVQD (reference sequence). CDR3 bases: TGCGCCAGCAGTGAGTCGATCAGAGATACGCAGTATTTT. It specifies CASSESIRDTQYF.

V is TRBV11-3 and J is TRBJ1-1; a possible D gene is TRBD1 (5 bases). Germline lookup yields CDR1 SGHNT and CDR2 YENEEA. The V gene lost 5 bases and the J gene lost 11 bases, with 15 bases spanning the gap. This CDR3 is 12 amino acids long. The CDR3 loop is CASSPTGEPAFF. The CDR3 DNA reads TGTGCCAGCAGCCCCACGGGGGAACCGGCTTTCTTT. Together with reference TRBV11-3 and TRBJ1-1, the CDR3 gives the full variable domain: EAGVVQSPRYKIIEKKQPVAFWCNPISGHNTLYWYLQNLGQGPELLIRYENEEAVDDSQLPKDRFSAERLKGVDSTLKIQPAELGDSAVYLCASSPTGEPAFFGQGTRLTVV.

The chain joins TRBV5-6 to TRBJ2-4; maybe TRBD1 (6 bases). Germline CDR1 is SGHDT and CDR2 is YYEEEE. The V and J ends lost 4 bases and 6 bases respectively, with 20 bases between them. The CDR3 runs to 16 residues. The CDR3 is CASSKWRTGSGNIQYF. The CDR3 bases are TGTGCCAGCAGCAAATGGAGAACAGGGTCGGGAAACATTCAGTACTTC.

The rearrangement joins TRBV28 to TRBJ1-6; maybe TRBD1 (5 bases). This CDR3 region has 14 residues. Per the germline V gene, CDR1 is MDHEN and CDR2 is SYDVKM. Trimming left V 8 bases short and J 8 bases short, with 16 bases between. The CDR3 spells CASGSPGGDSPLHF. The CDR3 DNA sequence: TGTGCCAGCGGCTCCCCAGGAGGGGATTCACCCCTCCACTTT.

The chain links TRBV4-1 to TRBJ2-7; no reliable D call. V gave up 0 bases and J gave up 0 bases, with 12 bases separating them. The germline CDR1 and CDR2 sequences are MGHRA and YSYEKL. The CDR3 consists of 16 residues. This CDR3 reads CASSQDLSASSYEQYF. CDR3 sequence (DNA): TGCGCCAGCAGCCAAGATCTTTCCGCTAGCTCCTACGAGCAGTACTTC.

This clone was detected once. This sequence joins TRBV7-9 and TRBJ2-3, with D maybe TRBD1 (6 bases). The CDR3 contains 12 residues. V was cut by 7 bases and J by 1 base, with 6 bases left in between. Germline CDR1 and CDR2: SEHNR and FQNEAQ (reference sequence). The CDR3 coding sequence is TGTGCCAGCAACAGGGGCACAGATACGCAGTATTTT. Translated: CASNRGTDTQYF.

This clone was found once. The genes are TRBV5-1 and TRBJ1-6; maybe TRBD1 (6 bases). CDR1 is SGHRS and CDR2 is YFSETQ in the germline V gene. V shed 0 bases and J shed 10 bases, with 11 bases lying between them. This CDR3 is 14 amino acids long. CDR3 protein: CASSLEGGDSPLHF. The CDR3 coding sequence is TGCGCCAGCAGCTTGGAAGGGGGAGACTCACCCCTCCACTTT.

The chain carries TRBV19 and TRBJ2-1, with D maybe TRBD2 (5 bases). Germline CDR1 is LNHDA and CDR2 is SQIVND (reference sequence). This CDR3 is 14 amino acids long. The V end lost 1 base, the J end lost 3 bases, and 7 bases lay between the germline ends. In DNA form, the CDR3 reads TGTGCCAGTAGTATAGCGGGGAACTACAATGAGCAGTTCTTC. Its protein product is CASSIAGNYNEQFF. Complete variable domain (other parts from reference TRBV19 and TRBJ2-1): DGGITQSPKYLFRKEGQNVTLSCEQNLNHDAMYWYRQDPGQGLRLIYYSQIVNDFQKGDIAEGYSVSREKKESFPLTVTSAQKNPTAFYLCASSIAGNYNEQFFGPGTRLTVL.

This clone was recorded once. The rearrangement links TRBV18 to TRBJ2-1; D gene uncertain. V was shortened by 3 bases and J by 0 bases, with 12 bases between the two germline ends. The CDR3 spans 16 residues. Germline V gene sequence: CDR1 KGHSH, CDR2 LQKENI. The CDR3 DNA reads as TGTGCCAGCTCACCCCAAGGATGGAGCTCCTACAATGAGCAGTTCTTC. This gives the protein CASSPQGWSSYNEQFF.

The rearrangement joins TRBV9 to TRBJ2-2, with D perhaps matching TRBD2 (7 bases). The CDR3 loop spans 18 amino acids. The germline CDR1 and CDR2 sequences are SGDLS and YYNGEE. The V gene lost 0 bases and the J gene lost 3 bases, with 18 bases spanning the gap. The CDR3 DNA sequence: TGTGCCAGCAGCGTAGATATGGGGGGGCCTTCGGACACCGGGGAGCTGTTTTTT. Translating it yields CASSVDMGGPSDTGELFF. The full variable domain, completed using reference TRBV9 and TRBJ2-2, is DSGVTQTPKHLITATGQRVTLRCSPRSGDLSVYWYQQSLDQGLQFLIQYYNGEERAKGNILERFSAQQFPDLHSELNLSSLELGDSALYFCASSVDMGGPSDTGELFFGEGSRLTVL.

The chain uses TRBV27 and TRBJ2-1; TRBD2 matches at 10 bases. The CDR3 covers 16 residues. V shed 6 bases, J shed 5 bases, and the junction held 10 bases outside the gene matches. Per germline, CDR1 MNHEY and CDR2 SMNVEV (reference sequence). The CDR3 coding sequence is TGTGCCAGCAGGGGTAGGCTAGGACTAGCGGACAATGAGCAGTTCTTC. Its protein product is CASRGRLGLADNEQFF.

DNA of the CDR3: TGCGCCAGCAGCCCGACGACCCCGGGACAGGTGGGGCGAGGAGCTTTCTTT. Protein product: CASSPTTPGQVGRGAFF. This sequence joins TRBV5-1 and TRBJ1-1, with 8 bases that match TRBD1. Germline values: CDR1 SGHRS, CDR2 YFSETQ. The CDR3 has 17 residues. Trimming at V came to 4 bases and at J to 10 bases, leaving 21 bases not matched to a gene.

This chain joins TRBV7-9 and TRBJ2-1, with 7 bases lining up with TRBD2. The CDR3 extends over 15 amino acids. The germline gives CDR1 SEHNR, CDR2 FQNEAQ (reference sequence). After removal of 3 bases from V and 2 bases from J, the junction contained 4 bases not matched to a gene. The CDR3 DNA is TGTGCCAGCAGCTTGCGCGGGAGTGCCTACAATGAGCAGTTCTTC. Translated, it gives CASSLRGSAYNEQFF.

As concerns this clone: Distinct nucleotide sequences in the sample also encode this CDR3. This rearrangement joins TRBV28 to TRBJ1-3; no firm D call. This CDR3 spans 14 amino acids. Germline CDR1 reads MDHEN; CDR2 reads SYDVKM. V dropped 4 bases and J dropped 3 bases, with 10 bases sitting between them. The CDR3 spells CASSSTGNGNTIYF. The CDR3 DNA follows: TGTGCCAGCAGTTCTACGGGGAATGGAAACACCATATATTTT.

The CDR3 region is CASSPPGGSDIQYF. As DNA, the CDR3 is TGTGCCAGCTCACCACCAGGGGGTTCGGACATTCAGTACTTC. The gene calls are TRBV18 and TRBJ2-4; the D gene is possibly TRBD1 (6 bases). The germline gives CDR1 KGHSH, CDR2 LQKENI. The CDR3 length is 14 residues. Trimming took 0 bases from V and 8 from J, leaving 11 bases between them.

This rearrangement joins TRBV30 to TRBJ2-5; 8 bases align to TRBD1. CDR1 GTSNPN and CDR2 SVGIG come from the germline V gene (reference sequence). V shed 3 bases, J shed 4 bases, and the junction held 4 bases outside the gene matches. CDR3 size: 13 residues. The CDR3 spells CAWSNDRGETQYF. CDR3 in DNA: TGTGCCTGGAGCAACGACAGGGGAGAGACCCAGTACTTC.

The chain recombines TRBV10-3 with TRBJ2-7; the D gene is possibly TRBD1 (6 bases). The CDR3 runs to 13 residues. V was cut by 7 bases and J by 7 bases, with 17 bases left in between. CDR1 is ENHRY, CDR2 SYGVKD, per germline. The CDR3 is CAITDRPSGEQYF. For the CDR3, the DNA is TGTGCCATCACCGACAGGCCCTCGGGGGAGCAGTACTTC.

The chain links TRBV20-1 to TRBJ1-2; D may be TRBD1 (6 bases). Germline-derived CDR1 and CDR2 are DFQATT and SNEGSKA (reference sequence). V gave up 3 bases and J gave up 1 base, with 24 bases separating them. This CDR3 has 18 amino acids. CDR3 in DNA: TGCAGTGCTAGTTCGGACAGTTCATCAGACCTGCTTAACTATGGCTACACCTTC. Its protein product is CSASSDSSSDLLNYGYTF.

This chain connects TRBV19 to TRBJ2-2, with TRBD2 as a possible D gene (6 bases). This CDR3 is built from 13 residues. V lost 3 bases to trimming and J lost 7 bases, with 9 bases between them. Germline V gene sequence: CDR1 LNHDA, CDR2 SQIVND (reference sequence). The CDR3 coding sequence is TGTGCCAGTAGTATTGGAGGGATCGGGGAGCTGTTTTTT. Protein sequence: CASSIGGIGELFF.

This chain connects TRBV15 to TRBJ2-5, with 8 bases lining up with TRBD2. Looked up from germline, CDR1 is LNHNV and CDR2 is YYDKDF (reference sequence). The CDR3 covers 15 residues. J gave up 4 bases and V 0 bases, and 4 bases lay outside the gene matches. This CDR3 is CATSRDAGGPETQYF. CDR3 sequence (DNA): TGTGCCACCAGCAGAGATGCGGGAGGCCCAGAGACCCAGTACTTC.

This chain connects TRBV29-1 to TRBJ1-2, with TRBD1 matching 7 bases. Germline CDR1 is SQVTM and CDR2 is ANQGSEA. V shed 7 bases and J 5 bases; nucleotides not matched to a gene: 7. The CDR3 length is 12 residues. The CDR3 nucleotides read TGCAGCGCGTTAGGACAGGCATATGGCTACACCTTC. It codes for CSALGQAYGYTF. The entire variable domain, with the rest obtained from reference TRBV29-1 and TRBJ1-2, is as follows: SAVISQKPSRDICQRGTSLTIQCQVDSQVTMMFWYRQQPGQSLTLIATANQGSEATYESGFVIDKFPISRPNLTFSTLTVSNMSPEDSSIYLCSALGQAYGYTFGSGTRLTVV.